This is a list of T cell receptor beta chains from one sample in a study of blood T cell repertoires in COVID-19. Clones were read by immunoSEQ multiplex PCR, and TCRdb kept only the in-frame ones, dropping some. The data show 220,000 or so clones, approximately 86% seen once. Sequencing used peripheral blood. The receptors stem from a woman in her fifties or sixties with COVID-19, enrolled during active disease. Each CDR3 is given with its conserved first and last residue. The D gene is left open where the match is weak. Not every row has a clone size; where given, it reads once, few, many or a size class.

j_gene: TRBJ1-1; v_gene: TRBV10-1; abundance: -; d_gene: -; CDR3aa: CASSEGEGEAFF; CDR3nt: TGCGCCAGCAGTGAAGGTGAGGGTGAAGCTTTCTTT
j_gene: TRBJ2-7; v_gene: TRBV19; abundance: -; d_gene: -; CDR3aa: CASSITGSFYEQYF; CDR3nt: TGTGCCAGTAGTATAACAGGGAGCTTCTACGAGCAGTACTTC
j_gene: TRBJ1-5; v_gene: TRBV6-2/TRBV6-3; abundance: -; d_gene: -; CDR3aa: CASSNQGGRQPQHF; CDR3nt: TGTGCCAGCAGCAACCAGGGTGGTCGTCAGCCCCAGCATTTT
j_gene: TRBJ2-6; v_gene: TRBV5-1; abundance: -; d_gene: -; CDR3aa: CASSFLPSGANVLTF; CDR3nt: TGCGCCAGCAGCTTTCTCCCTTCTGGGGCCAACGTCCTGACTTTC
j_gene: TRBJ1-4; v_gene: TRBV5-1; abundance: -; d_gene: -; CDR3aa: CASSREGEKLFF; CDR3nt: TGCGCCAGCAGCCGGGAGGGGGAAAAACTGTTTTTT
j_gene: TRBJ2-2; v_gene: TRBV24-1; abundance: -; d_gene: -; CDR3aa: CATSGTVGELFF; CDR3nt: TGTGCCACCAGTGGGACAGTCGGGGAGCTGTTTTTT
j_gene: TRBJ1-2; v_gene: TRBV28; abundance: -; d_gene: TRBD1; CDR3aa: CASSLAGQGLSGYTF; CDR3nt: TGTGCCAGCAGTTTAGCGGGACAGGGCCTCTCTGGCTACACCTTC
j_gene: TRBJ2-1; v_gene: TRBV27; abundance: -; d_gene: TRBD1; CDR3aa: CASSSQQGVSTYNEQFF; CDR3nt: TGTGCCAGCAGTTCCCAGCAGGGGGTTTCGACCTACAATGAGCAGTTCTTC
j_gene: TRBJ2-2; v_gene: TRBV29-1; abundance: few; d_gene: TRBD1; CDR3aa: CSVVQGAEKLFF; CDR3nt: TGCAGCGTTGTCCAGGGGGCCGAAAAGCTGTTTTTT
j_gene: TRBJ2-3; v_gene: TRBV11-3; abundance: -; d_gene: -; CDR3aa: CASSPQGADTQYF; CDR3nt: TGTGCCAGCAGCCCACAGGGTGCAGATACGCAGTATTTT
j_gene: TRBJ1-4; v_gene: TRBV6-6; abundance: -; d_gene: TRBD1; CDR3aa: CASIPTGSANEKLFF; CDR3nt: TGTGCCAGCATTCCGACAGGGTCCGCTAATGAAAAACTGTTTTTT
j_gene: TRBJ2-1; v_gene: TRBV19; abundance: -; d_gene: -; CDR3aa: CASGGSNEQFF; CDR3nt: TGTGCCAGTGGGGGGAGTAATGAGCAGTTCTTC
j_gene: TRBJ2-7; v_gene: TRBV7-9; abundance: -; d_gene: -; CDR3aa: CASSLDSGVYEQYF; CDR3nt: TGTGCCAGCAGCTTAGACTCAGGGGTATACGAGCAGTACTTC
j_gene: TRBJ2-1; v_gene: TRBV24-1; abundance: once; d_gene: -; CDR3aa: CATSDSGLGGYNEQFF; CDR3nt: TGTGCCACCAGTGATTCCGGTTTGGGGGGATACAATGAGCAGTTCTTC
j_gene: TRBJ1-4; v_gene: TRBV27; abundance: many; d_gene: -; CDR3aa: CASSPSAGLVLFF; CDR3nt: TGTGCCAGCAGCCCCTCGGCAGGGCTCGTACTGTTTTTT
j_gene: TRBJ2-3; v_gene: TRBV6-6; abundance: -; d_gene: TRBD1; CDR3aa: CASSHRTGDVFTDTQYF; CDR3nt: TGTGCCAGCAGTCACAGGACAGGGGACGTATTCACAGATACGCAGTATTTT
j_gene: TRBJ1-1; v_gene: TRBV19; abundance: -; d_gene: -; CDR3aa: CASSIVRGEAFF; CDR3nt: TGTGCCAGTAGTATAGTCCGGGGGGAAGCTTTCTTT
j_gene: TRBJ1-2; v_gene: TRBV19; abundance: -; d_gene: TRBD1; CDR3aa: CASSITLGQGHGYTF; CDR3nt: TGTGCCAGTAGTATAACCCTAGGACAGGGGCATGGCTACACCTTC
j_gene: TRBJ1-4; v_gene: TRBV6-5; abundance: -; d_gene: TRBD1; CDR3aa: CASRNRGREKLFF; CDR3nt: TGTGCCAGCAGAAACAGGGGGCGTGAAAAACTGTTTTTT
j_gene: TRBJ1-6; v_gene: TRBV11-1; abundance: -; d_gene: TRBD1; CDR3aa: CASSDLGTGDNSPLHF; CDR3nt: TGTGCCAGCAGCGACCTTGGGACAGGGGATAATTCACCCCTCCACTTT
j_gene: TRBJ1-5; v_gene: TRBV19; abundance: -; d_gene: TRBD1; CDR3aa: CASSGRGQGVWQEHF; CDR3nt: TGTGCCAGTAGTGGTAGGGGACAGGGAGTTTGGCAGGAGCATTTT
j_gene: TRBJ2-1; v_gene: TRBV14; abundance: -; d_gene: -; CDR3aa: CASSQVTVTFNEQFF; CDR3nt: TGTGCCAGCAGCCAAGTAACAGTTACGTTCAATGAGCAGTTCTTC
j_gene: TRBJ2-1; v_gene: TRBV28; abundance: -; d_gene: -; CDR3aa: CASSPRLQYNEQFF; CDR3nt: TGTGCCAGCTCCCCCAGGCTACAGTACAATGAGCAGTTCTTC
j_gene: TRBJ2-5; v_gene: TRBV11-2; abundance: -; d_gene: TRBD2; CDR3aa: CASSFNLAGGQTQYF; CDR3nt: TGTGCCAGCAGCTTCAATCTAGCGGGGGGGCAGACCCAGTACTTC
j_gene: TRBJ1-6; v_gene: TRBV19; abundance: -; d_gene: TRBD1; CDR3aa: CASNPSGGSSYNSPLHF; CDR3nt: TGTGCCAGTAACCCCTCAGGGGGTAGCTCCTATAATTCACCCCTCCACTTT
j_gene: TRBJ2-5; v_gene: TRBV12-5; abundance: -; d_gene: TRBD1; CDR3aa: CATQRDRETQYF; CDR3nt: TGTGCTACCCAAAGGGACAGGGAGACCCAGTACTTC
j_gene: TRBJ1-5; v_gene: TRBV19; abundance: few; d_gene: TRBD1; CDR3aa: CASSIGTGGGQPQHF; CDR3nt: TGTGCCAGTAGTATAGGGACAGGGGGCGGTCAGCCCCAGCATTTT
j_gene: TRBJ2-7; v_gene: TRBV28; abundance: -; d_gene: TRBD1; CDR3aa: CASSKQGAAGGEQYF; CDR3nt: TGTGCCAGCAGTAAACAGGGGGCAGCTGGAGGCGAGCAGTACTTC
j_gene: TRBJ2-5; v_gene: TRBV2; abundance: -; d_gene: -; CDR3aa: CASSEVNRVFETQYF; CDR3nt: TGTGCCAGCAGTGAAGTAAACAGGGTGTTCGAGACCCAGTACTTC
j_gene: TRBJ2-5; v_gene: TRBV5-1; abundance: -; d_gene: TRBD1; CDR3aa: CASSDGTGVDETQYF; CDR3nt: TGCGCCAGCAGCGATGGGACAGGGGTTGACGAGACCCAGTACTTC
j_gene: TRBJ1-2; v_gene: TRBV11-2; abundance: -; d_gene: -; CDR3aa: CASSLNTAGGFGYTF; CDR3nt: TGTGCCAGCAGCTTGAACACAGCAGGAGGTTTTGGCTACACCTTC
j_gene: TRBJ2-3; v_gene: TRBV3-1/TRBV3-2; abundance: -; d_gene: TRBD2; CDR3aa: CASSYGTSGGYTQYF; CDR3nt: TGTGCCAGCAGCTATGGGACTAGCGGGGGGTATACGCAGTATTTT
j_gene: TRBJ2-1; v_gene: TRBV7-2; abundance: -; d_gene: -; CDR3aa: CASSALRGPNEQFF; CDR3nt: TGTGCCAGCAGCGCCCTCAGGGGACCCAATGAGCAGTTCTTC
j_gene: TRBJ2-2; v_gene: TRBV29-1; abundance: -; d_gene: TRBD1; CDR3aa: CSVEEPQGENTGELFF; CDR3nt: TGCAGCGTTGAAGAGCCACAGGGGGAAAACACCGGGGAGCTGTTTTTT
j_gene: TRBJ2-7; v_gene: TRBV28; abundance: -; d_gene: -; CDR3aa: CASSFSLLGLFYEQYF; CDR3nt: TGTGCCAGCAGTTTCTCTCTCCTGGGACTTTTCTACGAGCAGTACTTC
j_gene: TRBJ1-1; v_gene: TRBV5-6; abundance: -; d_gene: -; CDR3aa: CASSSGAEAFF; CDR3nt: TGTGCCAGCAGCTCGGGGGCTGAAGCTTTCTTT
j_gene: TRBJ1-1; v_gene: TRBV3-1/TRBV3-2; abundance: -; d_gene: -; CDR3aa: CASSQRGLMNTEAFF; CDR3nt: TGTGCCAGCAGCCAGCGCGGACTAATGAACACTGAAGCTTTCTTT
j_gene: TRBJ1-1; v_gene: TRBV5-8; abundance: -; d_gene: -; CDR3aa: CASSLDLGAGRTEAFF; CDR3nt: TGTGCCAGCAGCTTGGACTTGGGGGCCGGGAGGACTGAAGCTTTCTTT
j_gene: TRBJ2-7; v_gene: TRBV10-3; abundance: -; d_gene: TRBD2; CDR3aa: CAISERREGRTDEQYF; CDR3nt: TGTGCCATCAGTGAGCGAAGGGAGGGAAGGACTGACGAGCAGTACTTC
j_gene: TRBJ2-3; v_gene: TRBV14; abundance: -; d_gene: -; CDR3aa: CASSQVETGVVKDTQYF; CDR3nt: TGTGCCAGCAGCCAAGTTGAAACCGGGGTCGTGAAAGATACGCAGTATTTT